This T cell receptor (beta chain) came from a study of T cell responses to AZD1222 COVID-19 vaccine (dated by TCRdb to about 2021). Study-level background: Because spike-specific TCR depth and breadth did not differ between the two schedules, AZD1222 recipients who got a second dose at roughly 4 weeks were pooled with those who got a second dose at roughly 12 weeks. TCR sequencing covered 233 trial participants: 200 to 220 given two doses of AZD1222 and 26 given two doses of MenACWY control vaccine. Enrollment into the trials was organized by age into subgroups of 18-55, 56-69 and 70-plus years, and those subgroups contained roughly 150, 30 and 60 TCR-sequenced participants, respectively.

Remarks on this clone: This receptor's antigen is unknown. Base-call qualities are not available, and no considerably larger clone is one nucleotide away.

General findings and caveats noted by the study authors: A significant rise in spike-specific TCR breadth and depth was observed after two AZD1222 doses relative to day 0 and relative to MenACWY recipients. Conclusions about previously exposed vaccinees were limited because only six AZD1222 recipients were SARS-CoV-2 seropositive at baseline. Most participants were white British and females outnumbered males, and the authors suggested that clonal diversity may have been underestimated. Because no day 14 peak-response samples were available, the repertoires could be characterized only after the peak T cell response. The vaccine-associated CD4 TCRs covered the entire spike protein, and the dominant responses fell in regions 160-218 and 743-854. In the small 56-69-year group, the increase in depth fell short of significance, most likely because of low power. Reportedly, close to half of the unique spike-specific TCRs recognized epitopes lying outside the regions that are mutated in the B.1.351 and B.1.1.7 variants.

The CDR3 regions of human TCRbeta chains were analyzed by immunosequencing. The source study handled its data this way. Repertoire TCRs were matched against a reference library of SARS-CoV-2-specific TCRs generated with the MIRA antigen-specificity platform. Breadth meant the fraction of unique TCRs that were SARS-CoV-2-associated, whereas depth meant the fraction of total T cells that were SARS-CoV-2-associated. Using the MIRA data, each spike-specific TCR was assigned both to the spike region to which the TCR was reactive and to a CD4 or CD8 class. Log10-transformed breadth and depth values were compared by one-way ANOVA with Sidak's multiple comparisons tests. The table comes from immuneACCESS by way of TCRdb, which keeps in-frame sequences with V and J called. Part of the clones is missing from these tables; in studies checked, under half for an unresolved V gene and the rest for unknown reasons. V, J and clone size were drawn from that table, and D and trimming were deduced from the DNA. Here the sample has 150,000 to 200,000 clones; around 94% occur a single time. About 10% of the sample rests with the top ten.

The sample's time point label, in plain terms: baseline before first vaccination. The vaccinee samples were drawn from two UK trials, COV001 and COV002, one of which was a single-blind randomized controlled phase 2/3 trial testing AZD1222 (ChAdOx1 nCoV-19) in healthy adults. For TCRbeta chain sequencing, PBMC samples from trial participants were taken at day 0 and at day 28 after the second dose. The sequence came from an adult in good health. The specimen was peripheral blood, collected on day 0 of AZD1222 vaccination.

The CDR3 region: CASSGRAVLNTEAFF. The DNA sequence is given as TGTGCCAGCTCAGGGCGGGCGGTTTTGAACACTGAAGCTTTCTTT. This sequence uses TRBV18 and TRBJ1-1, with the D gene uncertain. Trimming removed 5 bases from V and 0 bases from J, leaving 13 bases between the germline ends. There are 15 amino acids in the CDR3, from cysteine to phenylalanine inclusive. Only the CDR3 DNA is retained, 45 bases long and in frame from the first base. CDR1 KGHSH and CDR2 LQKENI were looked up in the germline V gene.